A single sample gave rise to the 19 T cell receptor beta chains below, sequenced in a study of early T cells in non-severe SARS-CoV-2 infection (dated by TCRdb to about 2021). Library preparation employed 5' RACE. The sequencer listed for this sample is NextSeq 500. TCRdb itself trimmed the public reads at Q25 with fastp, ran MiXCR and retained productive beta chains. Records with the same CDR3 protein are collapsed into one entry carrying the most frequent genes and DNA. This sample has about 56,000 distinct CDR3 sequences in its table, and 10% of those were observed once. 6.5% of the sample is in the top ten clones. What was sequenced was whole blood. All receptors derive from an adult who was a healthcare worker with PCR-confirmed SARS-CoV-2 infection or an uninfected control (not recorded which).

The V and J genes are TRBV30 and TRBJ2-2; D is undetermined. Germline assignment: CDR1 GTSNPN and CDR2 SVGIG (reference sequence). This CDR3 is built from 11 residues. Trimming took off 3 bases at V and 9 bases at J, with 8 bases between the two ends. The DNA for the CDR3 is TGTGCCTGGAGGGATGGGAGGGAGCTGTTTTTT. Translation: CAWRDGRELFF.

The V call is TRBV29-1, the J call TRBJ1-5; 7 bases line up with TRBD1. Germline CDR1 and CDR2: SQVTM and ANQGSEA. The CDR3 has 14 amino acids. V was clipped by 4 bases and J by 5 bases; unmatched bases: 8. The CDR3 loop is CSVAPGGFDQPQHF. CDR3 nucleotide sequence: TGCAGCGTTGCCCCAGGGGGATTCGATCAGCCCCAGCATTTT.

This chain links TRBV15 with TRBJ2-7, with TRBD2 matching 7 bases. In germline, CDR1 is LNHNV, CDR2 YYDKDF (reference sequence). The CDR3 consists of 14 residues. J was trimmed by 1 base and V by 5 bases; bases with no gene match: 5. The CDR3 here is CATSRRGSSYEQYF. For the CDR3, the DNA is TGTGCCACCAGCCGCCGCGGGAGTTCCTACGAGCAGTACTTC.

V gene TRBV7-2 combines with J gene TRBJ2-3; 15 nucleotides line up with TRBD2. Germline CDR1 reads SGHTA; CDR2 reads FQGNSA. Trimming removed 5 bases from V and 4 bases from J; junction bases left unmatched: 7. The CDR3 has 17 residues. The CDR3 here is CASSLGGLAGGADTQYF. DNA for the CDR3: TGTGCCAGCAGCCTAGGAGGACTAGCGGGAGGGGCAGATACGCAGTATTTT.

The J gene is TRBJ2-7, the V gene TRBV11-2, with TRBD1 matching 10 bases. Per the germline V gene, CDR1 is SGHAT and CDR2 is FQNNGV. CDR3 length: 15 residues. After removal of 4 bases from V and 6 bases from J, the junction contained 9 bases not matched to a gene. The CDR3 DNA sequence: TGTGCCAGCAGCTCGCCGGGACAGGGGAAACCCGAGCAGTACTTC. This translates into CASSSPGQGKPEQYF.

The table lists this clonotype with a few counts. The V and J genes are TRBV7-9 and TRBJ2-3; no definite D call. Looked up from germline, CDR1 is SEHNR and CDR2 is FQNEAQ (reference sequence). The V end lost 0 bases, the J end lost 6 bases, and 4 bases lay between the germline ends. There are 12 residues in the CDR3. For the CDR3, the DNA is TGTGCCAGCAGCTTAGCACCGGATACGCAGTATTTT. It yields the protein CASSLAPDTQYF.

In DNA form, the CDR3 reads TGTGCCAGCAGGGCCGGGACCCAAAATGAGCAGTTCTTC. This sequence encodes CASRAGTQNEQFF. V usage is TRBV2 and J usage is TRBJ2-1, with D perhaps matching TRBD1 or TRBD2 (5 bases each). V shed 6 bases and J shed 7 bases, with 13 bases lying between them. Germline lookup yields CDR1 SNHLY and CDR2 FYNNEI. The CDR3 is 13 residues long.

This clonotype was observed a few times. The chain carries TRBV7-8 and TRBJ1-3, with D hard to call. The ends were cut back, 2 bases at V and 1 base at J, with 12 bases in the middle. The CDR3 sequence is 16 residues long. Per germline, CDR1 SGHVS and CDR2 FQNEAQ. The CDR3 sequence is CASSLTLHGSGNTIYF. CDR3 sequence (DNA): TGTGCCAGCAGCTTAACTCTCCACGGGTCTGGAAACACCATATATTTT.

This clonotype showed up many times. The chain uses TRBV4-1 and TRBJ2-7; no firm D call. The CDR3 runs to 14 residues. Germline CDR1 is MGHRA and CDR2 is YSYEKL. V gave up 0 bases and J gave up 3 bases, with 9 bases separating them. The CDR3 coding sequence is TGCGCCAGCAGCCAAGATCGGTTTAACTACGAGCAGTACTTC. This encodes CASSQDRFNYEQYF.

This clonotype was seen repeatedly, ten times or more. The chain combines TRBV12-3 or TRBV12-4 with TRBJ2-5; a possible D gene is TRBD2 (5 bases). V shed 7 bases and J shed 5 bases, with 8 bases lying between them. This CDR3 is 11 amino acids long. CDR3 in DNA: TGTGCCAGCACCCCGGGGGAGACCCAGTACTTC. Amino acids: CASTPGETQYF.

This clonotype occurred a few times. The chain recombines TRBV6-6 with TRBJ2-7; D is possibly TRBD2 (6 bases). This CDR3 spans 17 amino acids. V lost 6 bases to trimming and J lost 1 base, with 22 bases between them. Germline CDR1 reads MNHNY; CDR2 reads SVGAGI (reference sequence). CDR3 region: CASSWVVVGLPSYEQYF. In DNA, the CDR3 is TGTGCCAGCAGCTGGGTCGTAGTGGGACTTCCGTCCTACGAGCAGTACTTC.

A remark on this clonotype: A much bigger clone sits one base away, suggesting this may be a read error. The chain couples TRBV5-1 to TRBJ2-7; 9 bases fit TRBD1. This CDR3 has 15 residues. CDR1 and CDR2 from the germline V gene are SGHRS and YFSETQ. Unmatched junction bases numbered 12, after V lost 2 bases and J lost 9 bases. The CDR3 DNA is TGCGCCAGCAGCTTTCTACTGACAGGGGGTAGCGGGCAGTACTTC. It specifies CASSFLLTGGSGQYF.

Ten or more counts support this clonotype. The chain links TRBV20-1 to TRBJ2-1; a weak D match, TRBD2 (6 bases). The CDR3 sequence is 16 residues long. The germline V and J ends were trimmed by 0 bases and 5 bases, with 17 bases remaining between them. Germline CDR1 DFQATT, CDR2 SNEGSKA (reference sequence). Here the CDR3 reads CSARDGRGTGNNEQFF. In DNA form, the CDR3 reads TGCAGTGCTAGAGATGGTAGAGGGACTGGAAACAATGAGCAGTTCTTC.

About this clonotype: A much larger clone lies one base from this, so it may be a read error. J is TRBJ1-2 and V is TRBV5-1; D is undetermined. Germline CDR1 SGHRS, CDR2 YFSETQ. The V and J ends lost 0 bases and 5 bases respectively, with 11 bases between them. CDR3 length: 14 residues. In DNA, the CDR3 is TGCGCCAGCAGCTTGGGCCTGTCCGATTATGGCTACACCTTC. Encoded protein: CASSLGLSDYGYTF. The whole variable domain, remainder taken from reference TRBV5-1 and TRBJ1-2, is KAGVTQTPRYLIKTRGQQVTLSCSPISGHRSVSWYQQTPGQGLQFLFEYFSETQRNKGNFPGRFSGRQFSNSRSEMNVSTLELGDSALYLCASSLGLSDYGYTFGSGTRLTVV.

The V and J genes are TRBV5-1 and TRBJ2-5, with TRBD2 as a possible D gene (5 bases). The CDR3 extends over 14 amino acids. Germline V gives CDR1 SGHRS, CDR2 YFSETQ. V dropped 3 bases and J dropped 5 bases, with 14 bases sitting between them. CDR3 protein: CASSSLQSGETQYF. Here the CDR3 DNA reads TGCGCCAGCAGCTCGTTACAGTCGGGGGAGACCCAGTACTTC. The full variable domain, rest sourced from reference TRBV5-1 and TRBJ2-5, is KAGVTQTPRYLIKTRGQQVTLSCSPISGHRSVSWYQQTPGQGLQFLFEYFSETQRNKGNFPGRFSGRQFSNSRSEMNVSTLELGDSALYLCASSSLQSGETQYFGPGTRLLVL.

This clonotype was picked up many times. This chain links TRBV6-5 with TRBJ2-5, with D maybe TRBD1 (5 bases). Germline V gene lookup returns CDR1 MNHEY and CDR2 SVGAGI. V gave up 0 bases and J gave up 1 base, with 9 bases separating them. This CDR3 is 15 amino acids long. CDR3 protein: CASSYSLGAQETQYF. CDR3 in DNA: TGTGCCAGCAGTTACTCATTAGGGGCCCAAGAGACCCAGTACTTC.

This clonotype showed up many times. The chain recombines TRBV29-1 with TRBJ2-5; D might be TRBD2 (6 bases). The CDR3 totals 12 residues. CDR1 is SQVTM and CDR2 is ANQGSEA in the germline V gene. Trimming removed 7 bases at V and 5 bases at J, with 14 bases between. CDR3: CSGGIPRETQYF. CDR3 sequence (DNA): TGCAGCGGCGGGATCCCCAGGGAGACCCAGTACTTC.

The chain carries TRBV15 and TRBJ1-6; 10 bases map to TRBD1. Trimming removed 1 base from V and 6 bases from J; junction bases left unmatched: 3. Germline V lookup: CDR1 LNHNV, CDR2 YYDKDF (reference sequence). This CDR3 region has 16 residues. The CDR3 reads CATSRAGQGFNSPLHF. The CDR3 region has the DNA TGTGCCACCAGCAGAGCGGGACAGGGGTTTAATTCACCCCTCCACTTT.

There are many counts of this clonotype. This chain uses TRBV7-6 with TRBJ1-4, with 12 positions matching TRBD1. Per germline, CDR1 SGHVS and CDR2 FNYEAQ. The CDR3 has 17 residues. Trimming at V came to 2 bases and at J to 8 bases, leaving 9 bases not matched to a gene. Written as DNA, the CDR3 is TGTGCCAGCAGCTTACACGGGACAGGGGGCTTGGAAGAAAAACTGTTTTTT. Protein sequence: CASSLHGTGGLEEKLFF.